This T cell receptor beta chain was captured by sequencing in a study of human T cells and chemical hapten exposure. Study-wide results and caveats: DPC sensitization left the count of TCRs above 1 in 1000 unchanged.

There are many counts of this clonotype. Its matching antigen is unknown. Time point described: pre-sensitization, week 0. Treatment in this sample: therapeutic diphenylcyclopropenone sensitization with weekly scalp DPC. Extraction of total RNA was performed on unfractionated whole blood. TCRdb analysed the RACE reads with MiXCR anew, one entry per CDR3 protein. The data contain about 350,000 distinct CDR3 sequences, 5.5% of them singletons. V lost 5 bases and J lost 1, with 19 bases in between. The CDR3 contains 17 residues. Germline V gene data show CDR1 as MNHEY and CDR2 as SMNVEV (reference sequence).

Sample: whole blood, taken in connection with sensitization to the hapten diphenylcyclopropenone (DPC). The chain recombines TRBV27 with TRBJ2-3, with D maybe TRBD2 (5 bases). The receptor was isolated from a woman under 30 with alopecia areata. Some clones in this sample may be carry-over from other donors' samples. The CDR3 spells CASSPGLARARTDTQYF. The CDR3 bases are TGTGCCAGCAGTCCCGGACTCGCCCGGGCCCGCACAGATACGCAGTATTTT.